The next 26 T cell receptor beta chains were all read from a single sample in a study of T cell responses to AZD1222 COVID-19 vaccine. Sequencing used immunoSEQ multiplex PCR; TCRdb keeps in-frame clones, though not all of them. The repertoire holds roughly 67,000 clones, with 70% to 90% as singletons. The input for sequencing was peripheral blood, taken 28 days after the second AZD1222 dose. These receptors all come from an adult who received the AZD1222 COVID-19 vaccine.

CDR3 amino acids: CAISESHRGDGYTF. The CDR3 region has the DNA TGTGCCATCAGTGAGTCTCACAGGGGTGATGGCTACACCTTC. V and J are TRBV10-3 and TRBJ1-2, with 7 bases lining up with TRBD1. V shed 0 bases and J 6 bases; nucleotides not matched to a gene: 4. CDR1 and CDR2 from the germline V gene are ENHRY and SYGVKD. The CDR3 contains 14 residues.

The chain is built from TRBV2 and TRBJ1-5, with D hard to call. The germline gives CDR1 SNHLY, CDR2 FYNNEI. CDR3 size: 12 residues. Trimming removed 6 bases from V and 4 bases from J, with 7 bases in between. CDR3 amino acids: CASRMSNQPQHF. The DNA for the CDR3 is TGTGCCAGCAGGATGTCAAATCAGCCCCAGCATTTT. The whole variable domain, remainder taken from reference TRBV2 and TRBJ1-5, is EPEVTQTPSHQVTQMGQEVILRCVPISNHLYFYWYRQILGQKVEFLVSFYNNEISEKSEIFDDQFSVERPDGSNFTLKIRSTKLEDSAMYFCASRMSNQPQHFGDGTRLSIL.

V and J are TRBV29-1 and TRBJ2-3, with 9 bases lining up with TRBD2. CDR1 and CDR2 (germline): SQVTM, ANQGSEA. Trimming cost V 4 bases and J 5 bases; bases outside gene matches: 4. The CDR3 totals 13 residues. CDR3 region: CSVVRLAVDTQYF. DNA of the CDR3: TGCAGCGTTGTTAGACTAGCGGTAGATACGCAGTATTTT.

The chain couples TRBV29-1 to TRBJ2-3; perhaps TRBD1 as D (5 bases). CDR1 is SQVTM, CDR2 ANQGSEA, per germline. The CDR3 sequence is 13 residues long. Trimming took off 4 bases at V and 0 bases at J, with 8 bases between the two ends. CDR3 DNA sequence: TGCAGCGTTGGAGCAGGGAGCACAGATACGCAGTATTTT. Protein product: CSVGAGSTDTQYF.

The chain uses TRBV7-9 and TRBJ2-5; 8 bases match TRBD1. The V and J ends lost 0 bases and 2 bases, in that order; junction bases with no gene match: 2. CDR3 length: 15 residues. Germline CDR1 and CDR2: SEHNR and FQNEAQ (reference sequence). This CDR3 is CASSLAGTGQETQYF. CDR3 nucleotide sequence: TGTGCCAGCAGCTTAGCCGGGACAGGACAAGAGACCCAGTACTTC.

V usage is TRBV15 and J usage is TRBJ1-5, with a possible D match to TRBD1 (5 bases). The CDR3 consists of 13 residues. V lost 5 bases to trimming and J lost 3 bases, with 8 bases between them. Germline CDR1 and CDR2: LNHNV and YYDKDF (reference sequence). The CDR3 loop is CATSGGYNQPQHF. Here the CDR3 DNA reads TGTGCCACCAGCGGGGGTTACAATCAGCCCCAGCATTTT.

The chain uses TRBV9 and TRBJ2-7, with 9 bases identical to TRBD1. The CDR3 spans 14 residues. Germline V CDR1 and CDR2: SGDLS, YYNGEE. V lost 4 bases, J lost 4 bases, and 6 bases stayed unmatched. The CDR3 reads CASSQTGTGYEQYF. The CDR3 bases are TGTGCCAGCAGCCAGACCGGGACAGGGTACGAGCAGTACTTC. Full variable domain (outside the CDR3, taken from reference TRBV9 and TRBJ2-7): DSGVTQTPKHLITATGQRVTLRCSPRSGDLSVYWYQQSLDQGLQFLIQYYNGEERAKGNILERFSAQQFPDLHSELNLSSLELGDSALYFCASSQTGTGYEQYFGPGTRLTVT.

The DNA for the CDR3 is TGTGCCAGCAGCCTGACGACAGGGCCAGAGACCCAGTACTTC. It codes for CASSLTTGPETQYF. This chain connects TRBV11-3 to TRBJ2-5; TRBD1 agrees at 7 bases. The CDR3 loop spans 14 amino acids. Trimming cost V 5 bases and J 4 bases; bases outside gene matches: 7. The germline V gene encodes CDR1 SGHNT and CDR2 YENEEA.

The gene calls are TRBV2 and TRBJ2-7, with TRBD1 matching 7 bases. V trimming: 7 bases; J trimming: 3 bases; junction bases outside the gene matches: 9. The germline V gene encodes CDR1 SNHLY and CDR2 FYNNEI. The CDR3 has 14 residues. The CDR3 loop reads CASTIDRAFYEQYF. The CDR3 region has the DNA TGTGCCAGCACTATAGACAGGGCCTTCTACGAGCAGTACTTC.

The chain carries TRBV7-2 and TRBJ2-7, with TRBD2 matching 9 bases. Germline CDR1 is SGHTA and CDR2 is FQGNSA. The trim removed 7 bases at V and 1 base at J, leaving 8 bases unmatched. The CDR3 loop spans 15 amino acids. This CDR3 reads CASIESSGISYEQYF. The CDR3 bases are TGTGCCAGCATCGAATCTAGCGGGATATCCTACGAGCAGTACTTC. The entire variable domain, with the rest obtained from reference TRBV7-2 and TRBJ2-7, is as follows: GAGVSQSPSNKVTEKGKDVELRCDPISGHTALYWYRQSLGQGLEFLIYFQGNSAPDKSGLPSDRFSAERTGGSVSTLTIQRTQQEDSAVYLCASIESSGISYEQYFGPGTRLTVT.

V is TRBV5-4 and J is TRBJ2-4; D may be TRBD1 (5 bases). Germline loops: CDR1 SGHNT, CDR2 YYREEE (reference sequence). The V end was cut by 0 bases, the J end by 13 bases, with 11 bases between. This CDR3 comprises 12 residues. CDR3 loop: CASSLENQGQYF. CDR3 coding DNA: TGTGCCAGCAGCTTGGAGAACCAGGGACAGTACTTC.

The CDR3 loop is CASRRRQGNSYEQYF. The CDR3 region has the DNA TGTGCCAGCAGACGAAGACAGGGGAACTCCTACGAGCAGTACTTC. The chain combines TRBV6-5 with TRBJ2-7; TRBD1 aligns across 8 bases. The CDR3 runs to 15 residues. Losses at the gene ends were 6 bases for V and 0 bases for J; bases not matched to a gene: 7. The germline V gene encodes CDR1 MNHEY and CDR2 SVGAGI.

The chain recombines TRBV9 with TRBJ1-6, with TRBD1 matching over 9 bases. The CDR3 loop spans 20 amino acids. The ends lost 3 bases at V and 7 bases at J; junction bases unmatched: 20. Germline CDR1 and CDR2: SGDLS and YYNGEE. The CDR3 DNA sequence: TGTGCCAGCAGCGCACACCGGGACAGGGCTCCCAGGATGGGGAATTCACCCCTCCACTTT. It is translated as CASSAHRDRAPRMGNSPLHF.

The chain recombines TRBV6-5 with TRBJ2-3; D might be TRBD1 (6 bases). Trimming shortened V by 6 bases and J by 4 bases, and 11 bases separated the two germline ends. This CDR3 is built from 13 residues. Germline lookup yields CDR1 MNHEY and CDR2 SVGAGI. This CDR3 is CASSPQGSDTQYF. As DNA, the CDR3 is TGTGCCAGCAGCCCACAGGGTTCAGATACGCAGTATTTT.

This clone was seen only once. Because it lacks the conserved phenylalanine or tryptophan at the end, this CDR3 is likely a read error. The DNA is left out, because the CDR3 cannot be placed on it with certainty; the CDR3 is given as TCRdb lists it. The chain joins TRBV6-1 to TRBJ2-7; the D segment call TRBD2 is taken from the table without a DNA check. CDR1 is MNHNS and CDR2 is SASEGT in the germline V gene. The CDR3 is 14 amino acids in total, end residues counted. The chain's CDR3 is CASSETVGQDIRAG.

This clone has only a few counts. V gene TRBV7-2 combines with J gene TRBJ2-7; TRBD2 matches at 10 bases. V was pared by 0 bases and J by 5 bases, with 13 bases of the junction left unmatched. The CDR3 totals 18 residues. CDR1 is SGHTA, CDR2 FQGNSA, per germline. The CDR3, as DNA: TGTGCCAGCAGCTTAGCCCCTTATAGCGGGAGGAGAAACCACGAGCAGTACTTC. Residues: CASSLAPYSGRRNHEQYF. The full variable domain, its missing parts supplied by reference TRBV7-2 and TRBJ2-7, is GAGVSQSPSNKVTEKGKDVELRCDPISGHTALYWYRQSLGQGLEFLIYFQGNSAPDKSGLPSDRFSAERTGGSVSTLTIQRTQQEDSAVYLCASSLAPYSGRRNHEQYFGPGTRLTVT.

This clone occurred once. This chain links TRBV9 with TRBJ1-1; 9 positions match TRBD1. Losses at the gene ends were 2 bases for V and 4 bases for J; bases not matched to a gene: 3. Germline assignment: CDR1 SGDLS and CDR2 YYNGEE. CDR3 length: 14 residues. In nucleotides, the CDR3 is TGTGCCAGCAGCGTGAAGACAGGGGGCACTGAAGCTTTCTTT. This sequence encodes CASSVKTGGTEAFF.

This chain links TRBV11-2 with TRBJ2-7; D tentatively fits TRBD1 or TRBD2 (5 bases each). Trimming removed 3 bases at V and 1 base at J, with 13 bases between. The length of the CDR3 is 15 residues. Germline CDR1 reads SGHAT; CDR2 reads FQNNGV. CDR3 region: CASSFQSGLSYEQYF. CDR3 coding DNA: TGTGCCAGCAGCTTTCAATCGGGGCTTTCCTACGAGCAGTACTTC.

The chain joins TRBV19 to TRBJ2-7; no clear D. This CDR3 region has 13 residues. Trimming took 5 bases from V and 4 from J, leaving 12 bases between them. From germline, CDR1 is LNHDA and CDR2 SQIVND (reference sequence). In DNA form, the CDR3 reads TGTGCCAGTAGTCAAGCGAGCCGGTACGAGCAGTACTTC. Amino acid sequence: CASSQASRYEQYF.

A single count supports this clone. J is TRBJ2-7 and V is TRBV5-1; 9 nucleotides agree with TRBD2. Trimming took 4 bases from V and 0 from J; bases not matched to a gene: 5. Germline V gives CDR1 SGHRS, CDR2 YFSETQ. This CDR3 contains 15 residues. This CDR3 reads CASSVTSGHSYEQYF. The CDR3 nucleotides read TGCGCCAGCAGCGTGACTAGCGGCCACTCCTACGAGCAGTACTTC.

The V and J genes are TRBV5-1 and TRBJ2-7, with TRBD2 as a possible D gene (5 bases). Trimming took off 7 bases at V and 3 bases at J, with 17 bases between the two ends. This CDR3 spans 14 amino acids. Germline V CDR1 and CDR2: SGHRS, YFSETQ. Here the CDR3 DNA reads TGCGCCAGCCGCCCCCAGGCGACTAACTACGAGCAGTACTTC. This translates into CASRPQATNYEQYF.

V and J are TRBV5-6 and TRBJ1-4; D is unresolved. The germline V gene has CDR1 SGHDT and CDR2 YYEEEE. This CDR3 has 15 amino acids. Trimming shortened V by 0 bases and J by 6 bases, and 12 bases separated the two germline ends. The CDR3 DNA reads TGTGCCAGCAGCTTGGGAGGGTTTGTTGATGAAAAACTGTTTTTT. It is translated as CASSLGGFVDEKLFF. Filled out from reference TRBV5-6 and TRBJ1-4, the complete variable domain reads DAGVTQSPTHLIKTRGQQVTLRCSPKSGHDTVSWYQQALGQGPQFIFQYYEEEERQRGNFPDRFSGHQFPNYSSELNVNALLLGDSALYLCASSLGGFVDEKLFFGSGTQLSVL.

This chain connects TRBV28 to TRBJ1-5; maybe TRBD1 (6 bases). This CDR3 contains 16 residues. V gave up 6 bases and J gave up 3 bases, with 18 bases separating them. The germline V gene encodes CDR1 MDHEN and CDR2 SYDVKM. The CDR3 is CASRAVLGGHNQPQHF. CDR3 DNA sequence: TGTGCCAGCAGGGCCGTTCTTGGGGGACACAATCAGCCCCAGCATTTT. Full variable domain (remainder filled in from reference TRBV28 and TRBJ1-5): DVKVTQSSRYLVKRTGEKVFLECVQDMDHENMFWYRQDPGLGLRLIYFSYDVKMKEKGDIPEGYSVSREKKERFSLILESASTNQTSMYLCASRAVLGGHNQPQHFGDGTRLSIL.

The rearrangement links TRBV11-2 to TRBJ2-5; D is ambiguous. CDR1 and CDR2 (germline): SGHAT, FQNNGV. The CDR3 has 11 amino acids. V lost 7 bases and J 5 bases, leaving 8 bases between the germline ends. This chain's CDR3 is CASILGETQYF. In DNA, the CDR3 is TGTGCCAGCATCCTAGGGGAGACCCAGTACTTC.

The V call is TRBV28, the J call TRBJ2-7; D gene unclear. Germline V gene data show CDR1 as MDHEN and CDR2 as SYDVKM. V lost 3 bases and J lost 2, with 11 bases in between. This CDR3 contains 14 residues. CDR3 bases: TGTGCCAGCAGTTTTCCCAGTAACACCTACGAGCAGTACTTC. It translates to CASSFPSNTYEQYF. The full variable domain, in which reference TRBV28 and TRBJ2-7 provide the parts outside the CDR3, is DVKVTQSSRYLVKRTGEKVFLECVQDMDHENMFWYRQDPGLGLRLIYFSYDVKMKEKGDIPEGYSVSREKKERFSLILESASTNQTSMYLCASSFPSNTYEQYFGPGTRLTVT.

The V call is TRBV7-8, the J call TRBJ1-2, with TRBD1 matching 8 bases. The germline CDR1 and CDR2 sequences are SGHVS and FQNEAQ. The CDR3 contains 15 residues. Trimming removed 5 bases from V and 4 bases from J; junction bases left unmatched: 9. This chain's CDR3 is CASSPPTGEGYGYTF. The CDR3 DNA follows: TGTGCCAGCAGCCCCCCGACAGGGGAAGGCTATGGCTACACCTTC.